These 27 T cell receptor beta chains were sequenced from one sample in a study of T cell responses to AZD1222 COVID-19 vaccine. Libraries were prepared by immunoSEQ multiplex PCR; TCRdb keeps only in-frame clonotypes and omits some of them. The sample yields around 94,000 clones, 85% to 90% seen once. The material sequenced was peripheral blood, taken on day 0 of AZD1222 vaccination. These receptor sequences come from an adult in good health.

V gene TRBV3-1 (or the pseudogene TRBV3-2) combines with J gene TRBJ1-1; the D gene is possibly TRBD1 (5 bases). This CDR3 region has 13 residues. In germline, CDR1 is LGHDT, CDR2 YNNKEL (reference sequence). V dropped 8 bases and J dropped 1 base, with 11 bases sitting between them. CDR3 bases: TGTGCCAGCGGGGGTCGGACGAACACTGAAGCTTTCTTT. Protein product: CASGGRTNTEAFF.

This clone was observed once. This rearrangement joins TRBV5-4 to TRBJ1-1; a weak D match, TRBD1 (6 bases). The V gene lost 4 bases and the J gene lost 0 bases, with 10 bases spanning the gap. Germline CDR1 and CDR2: SGHNT and YYREEE (reference sequence). The CDR3 length is 14 residues. In DNA, the CDR3 is TGTGCCAGCAGCCAAGGACAGATGAACACTGAAGCTTTCTTT. Translated: CASSQGQMNTEAFF.

The V gene is TRBV1, the J gene TRBJ2-3; the table's TRBD2 call for D was not verified on the DNA. TRBV1 is marked as a pseudogene. The CDR3 is made up of 15 amino acids. CDR3 region: CTSSLETSSTDTQYF. CDR3 sequence (DNA): TGCACCAGCAGCCTGGAGACTAGTAGCACAGATACGCAGTATTTT.

The rearrangement uses TRBV4-1 and TRBJ1-6, with 8 bases lining up with TRBD1. Trimming took 6 bases from V and 5 from J; bases not matched to a gene: 3. The CDR3 loop spans 14 amino acids. Germline loops: CDR1 MGHRA, CDR2 YSYEKL. The CDR3 reads CASRAGGNNSPLHF. The DNA of the CDR3 is TGCGCCAGCAGAGCAGGGGGCAATAATTCACCCCTCCACTTT.

This rearrangement joins TRBV4-1 to TRBJ1-4, with a weak D call TRBD1 (6 bases). V lost 3 bases to trimming and J lost 0 bases, with 20 bases between them. Germline V gene lookup returns CDR1 MGHRA and CDR2 YSYEKL. The CDR3 runs to 19 residues. CDR3 nucleotide sequence: TGCGCCAGCAGCCACCCAGATTACAGGGAATCTCCAACTAATGAAAAACTGTTTTTT. Protein: CASSHPDYRESPTNEKLFF.

This chain links TRBV28 with TRBJ2-3; TRBD2 matches at 9 bases. This CDR3 spans 16 amino acids. CDR1 MDHEN and CDR2 SYDVKM come from the germline V gene. The ends lost 6 bases at V and 6 bases at J; junction bases unmatched: 13. The CDR3 is CASSPWGSGGMDTQYF. DNA of the CDR3: TGTGCCAGCAGCCCCTGGGGTAGCGGGGGAATGGATACGCAGTATTTT.

In its sample, this clone was seen once. The chain carries TRBV2 and TRBJ2-3; 10 bases match TRBD2. The CDR3 runs 14 residues. Germline lookup yields CDR1 SNHLY and CDR2 FYNNEI. Unmatched junction bases numbered 4, after V lost 5 bases and J lost 5 bases. This CDR3 reads CASSILAGEDTQYF. For the CDR3, the DNA is TGTGCCAGCAGTATTCTAGCGGGAGAAGATACGCAGTATTTT.

This rearrangement joins TRBV3-1 (or the pseudogene TRBV3-2) to TRBJ1-5; D gene uncertain. Germline V gene lookup returns CDR1 LGHDT and CDR2 YNNKEL (reference sequence). V was shortened by 0 bases and J by 5 bases, with 5 bases between the two germline ends. CDR3 size: 13 residues. CDR3 DNA sequence: TGTGCCAGCAGCCAAGATAGGGATCAGCCCCAGCATTTT. Its protein is CASSQDRDQPQHF.

J is TRBJ1-1 and V is TRBV5-1; D is ambiguous. Germline CDR1 SGHRS, CDR2 YFSETQ. The CDR3 sequence is 13 residues long. Trimming took off 3 bases at V and 1 base at J, with 7 bases between the two ends. CDR3 sequence (DNA): TGCGCCAGCAGCTATACGACGAACACTGAAGCTTTCTTT. This encodes CASSYTTNTEAFF.

The rearrangement uses TRBV28 and TRBJ1-2; D uncertain. Trimming shortened V by 6 bases and J by 5 bases, and 19 bases separated the two germline ends. Germline CDR1 MDHEN, CDR2 SYDVKM. CDR3 size: 15 residues. The CDR3 DNA is TGTGCCAGCAGCTCCCCTCAGGCCCCCAAATATGGCTACACCTTC. Its translation: CASSSPQAPKYGYTF.

CDR3 in amino acids: CSARELNTIYF. CDR3 DNA: TGCAGTGCTAGAGAACTAAACACCATATATTTT. This rearrangement joins TRBV20-1 to TRBJ1-3; unclear D gene. The V end lost 0 bases, the J end lost 6 bases, and 3 bases lay between the germline ends. Looked up from germline, CDR1 is DFQATT and CDR2 is SNEGSKA (reference sequence). The CDR3 is 11 amino acids.

The chain joins TRBV4-1 to TRBJ1-4; no clear D. This CDR3 comprises 12 residues. V was shortened by 1 base and J by 4 bases, with 1 base between the two germline ends. Germline CDR1 MGHRA, CDR2 YSYEKL. As DNA, the CDR3 is TGCGCCAGCAGCCAAGTTAATGAAAAACTGTTTTTT. This gives the protein CASSQVNEKLFF.

This chain connects TRBV3-1 (or the pseudogene TRBV3-2) to TRBJ2-1, with D possibly being TRBD2 (7 bases). This CDR3 is 16 amino acids long. Germline V lookup: CDR1 LGHDT, CDR2 YNNKEL (reference sequence). The V end was cut by 5 bases, the J end by 8 bases, with 22 bases between. CDR3 sequence reads: CASSYLGGGPRHEQFF. The CDR3, as DNA: TGTGCCAGCAGCTACCTAGGGGGGGGGCCCAGGCATGAGCAGTTCTTC.

The V and J genes are TRBV20-1 and TRBJ1-4, with 7 bases aligning to TRBD1. This CDR3 comprises 16 residues. Germline assignment: CDR1 DFQATT and CDR2 SNEGSKA (reference sequence). V dropped 3 bases and J dropped 3; count of bases not matched to a gene: 10. The CDR3, as DNA: TGCAGTGCTAGTGGGGTGACAGGGTACTCTAATGAAAAACTGTTTTTT. Its translation: CSASGVTGYSNEKLFF.

V usage is TRBV29-1 and J usage is TRBJ2-3; D is unresolved. CDR3 length: 13 residues. V was pared by 1 base and J by 4 bases, with 9 bases between. CDR1 and CDR2 from the germline V gene are SQVTM and ANQGSEA. CDR3 nucleotide sequence: TGCAGCGTTGAAGTACTCCTAGCAGATACGCAGTATTTT. Translating gives CSVEVLLADTQYF.

This chain uses TRBV25-1 with TRBJ2-1; the match to TRBD2 covers 10 bases. V lost 5 bases and J lost 4; bases outside the gene matches: 5. CDR3 length equals 15 residues. Germline CDR1 reads MGHDK; CDR2 reads SYGVNS. CDR3 nucleotide sequence: TGTGCCAGCAGTCCAAGCGGGGGGGGTTACAATGAGCAGTTCTTC. This codes for CASSPSGGGYNEQFF.

V gene TRBV19 combines with J gene TRBJ1-4; D is unresolved. The germline V and J ends were trimmed by 6 bases and 5 bases, with 16 bases remaining between them. The CDR3 runs 15 residues. CDR1 and CDR2 (germline): LNHDA, SQIVND (reference sequence). The CDR3 coding sequence is TGTGCCAGTAGGCCCGGCTACGCGACCAATGAAAAACTGTTTTTT. It translates to CASRPGYATNEKLFF.

The J gene is TRBJ1-1, the V gene TRBV5-6; D call uncertain. Trimming shortened V by 2 bases and J by 9 bases, and 14 bases separated the two germline ends. Germline CDR1 SGHDT, CDR2 YYEEEE. The CDR3 is 13 residues long. CDR3 amino acids: CASSFVSSGKAFF. CDR3 sequence (DNA): TGTGCCAGCAGCTTCGTCTCATCTGGGAAAGCTTTCTTT.

The V call is TRBV2, the J call TRBJ2-3; 9 bases line up with TRBD2. The CDR3 covers 18 residues. V lost 1 base, J lost 4 bases, and 12 bases stayed unmatched. Germline V gene sequence: CDR1 SNHLY, CDR2 FYNNEI. CDR3 in DNA: TGTGCCAGCAGTGAAGTGGCGCGGGGGGGCGCTTTCGCAGATACGCAGTATTTT. This translates into CASSEVARGGAFADTQYF.

CDR3 nucleotide sequence: TGTGCCAGCAGGACCTATCCGGGACAGGGTATATCTTACACCTTC. Translated: CASRTYPGQGISYTF. The chain recombines TRBV2 with TRBJ1-2; 9 nucleotides agree with TRBD1. The CDR3 sequence is 15 residues long. CDR1 is SNHLY, CDR2 FYNNEI, per germline. J was trimmed by 11 bases and V by 6 bases; bases with no gene match: 16. Drawing the rest from reference TRBV2 and TRBJ1-2, the complete variable domain is EPEVTQTPSHQVTQMGQEVILRCVPISNHLYFYWYRQILGQKVEFLVSFYNNEISEKSEIFDDQFSVERPDGSNFTLKIRSTKLEDSAMYFCASRTYPGQGISYTFGSGTRLTVV.

The V gene is TRBV29-1, the J gene TRBJ1-1; 7 bases map to TRBD1. CDR1 is SQVTM and CDR2 is ANQGSEA in the germline V gene. The CDR3 sequence is 12 residues long. With 6 bases clipped from V and 6 bases from J, the junction kept 7 bases outside the gene matches. CDR3 sequence reads: CSVDGGTAEAFF. The CDR3, as DNA: TGCAGCGTCGACGGCGGGACAGCTGAAGCTTTCTTT.

The chain recombines TRBV27 with TRBJ1-2; possible D gene TRBD1, 6 bases. V was shortened by 6 bases and J by 6 bases, with 17 bases between the two germline ends. From germline, CDR1 is MNHEY and CDR2 SMNVEV (reference sequence). This CDR3 contains 14 residues. The CDR3 coding sequence is TGTGCCAGCAGACTGGGGGGCGCCTCCCATGGCTACACCTTC. It is translated as CASRLGGASHGYTF.

The genes are TRBV5-4 and TRBJ2-3; D unclear. V dropped 3 bases and J dropped 0 bases, with 8 bases sitting between them. The CDR3 runs 14 residues. The V gene's germline CDR1 is SGHNT and CDR2 YYREEE (reference sequence). In nucleotides, the CDR3 is TGTGCCAGCAGCTCTTTTTATAGCACAGATACGCAGTATTTT. Translation: CASSSFYSTDTQYF.

V usage is TRBV29-1 and J usage is TRBJ2-5, with D hard to call. V lost 5 bases, J lost 0 bases, and 7 bases lay in between. CDR1 is SQVTM and CDR2 is ANQGSEA in the germline V gene. This CDR3 is 12 amino acids long. Written as DNA, the CDR3 is TGCAGCGTTAACGCGTACCAAGAGACCCAGTACTTC. It yields the protein CSVNAYQETQYF.

The chain has TRBV19 and TRBJ2-7, with TRBD1 matching over 12 bases. CDR1 LNHDA and CDR2 SQIVND come from the germline V gene (reference sequence). The CDR3 totals 15 residues. J gave up 0 bases and V 7 bases, and 4 bases lay outside the gene matches. This chain's CDR3 is CASKMGQGASYEQYF. The CDR3 coding sequence is TGTGCCAGTAAGATGGGACAGGGGGCCTCCTACGAGCAGTACTTC.

By frequency in the sample, this clone is medium-sized. This rearrangement joins TRBV7-8 to TRBJ2-2; 9 bases line up with TRBD2. CDR3 length: 17 amino acids. V lost 5 bases to trimming and J lost 8 bases; unmatched junction nucleotides: 15. Germline loops: CDR1 SGHVS, CDR2 FQNEAQ. The CDR3 sequence is CASSTPSSGVLGGELFF. The CDR3 DNA reads TGTGCCAGCAGCACGCCCTCTAGCGGGGTCCTTGGTGGGGAGCTGTTTTTT.

V usage is TRBV19 and J usage is TRBJ2-5, with D maybe TRBD2 (7 bases). The CDR3 runs to 16 residues. Germline CDR1 and CDR2: LNHDA and SQIVND (reference sequence). The V gene lost 4 bases and the J gene lost 1 base, with 16 bases spanning the gap. This CDR3 reads CASSKRGGVSQETQYF. For the CDR3, the DNA is TGTGCCAGTAGTAAAAGGGGGGGCGTGTCCCAAGAGACCCAGTACTTC.